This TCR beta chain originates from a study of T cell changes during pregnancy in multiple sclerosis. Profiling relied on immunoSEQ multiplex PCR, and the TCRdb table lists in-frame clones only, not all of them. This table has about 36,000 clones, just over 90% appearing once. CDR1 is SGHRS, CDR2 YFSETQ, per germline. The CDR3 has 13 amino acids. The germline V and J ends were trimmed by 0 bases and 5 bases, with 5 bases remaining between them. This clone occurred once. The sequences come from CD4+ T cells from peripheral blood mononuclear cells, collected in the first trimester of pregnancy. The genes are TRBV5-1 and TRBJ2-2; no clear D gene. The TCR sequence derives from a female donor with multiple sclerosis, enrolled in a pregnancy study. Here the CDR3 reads CASSLAGTGELFF. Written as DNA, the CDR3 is TGCGCCAGCAGCTTGGCGGGTACCGGGGAGCTGTTTTTT. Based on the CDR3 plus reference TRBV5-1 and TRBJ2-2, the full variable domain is KAGVTQTPRYLIKTRGQQVTLSCSPISGHRSVSWYQQTPGQGLQFLFEYFSETQRNKGNFPGRFSGRQFSNSRSEMNVSTLELGDSALYLCASSLAGTGELFFGEGSRLTVL.